What follows are 3 T cell receptor beta chains derived from one specimen sequenced in a study of blood T cell repertoires in COVID-19. This table comes from immunoSEQ multiplex PCR, and its TCRdb copy is limited to in-frame clones, with some not included. The sample includes approximately 180,000 clones, around 90% seen only once; the top ten take about 1.4%. Sequencing was done on a sample of peripheral blood. These receptors all come from a woman between 45 and 65 years old with acute or convalescent COVID-19.

This chain connects TRBV21-1 to TRBJ2-5; the D segment call TRBD1 is taken from the table without a DNA check. TRBV21-1 is deemed a pseudogene. The CDR3 runs to 16 residues. CDR3 DNA: TGTGCCAGCAGCAGCTGGGACAGGCCGCGCCGAGAGACCCAGTACTTC. It encodes CASSSWDRPRRETQYF.

This clone came up once. V is TRBV10-3 and J is TRBJ1-2; 9 bases are a match to TRBD1. This CDR3 contains 14 residues. The junction had 7 bases not matched to a gene; V was cut back by 4 bases and J by 7 bases. The V gene's germline CDR1 is ENHRY and CDR2 SYGVKD. CDR3 protein: CAISGLTGGFGYTF. The CDR3 region has the DNA TGTGCCATCAGTGGTTTGACAGGGGGTTTTGGCTACACCTTC.

Here the CDR3 DNA reads TGCAGCCTTCGGACTTACAATGAGCAGTTCTTC. Protein: CSLRTYNEQFF. This rearrangement joins TRBV29-1 to TRBJ2-1; a weak D match, TRBD2 (5 bases). Trimming took off 8 bases at V and 4 bases at J, with 9 bases between the two ends. Germline V gene data show CDR1 as SQVTM and CDR2 as ANQGSEA. The CDR3 contains 11 residues.